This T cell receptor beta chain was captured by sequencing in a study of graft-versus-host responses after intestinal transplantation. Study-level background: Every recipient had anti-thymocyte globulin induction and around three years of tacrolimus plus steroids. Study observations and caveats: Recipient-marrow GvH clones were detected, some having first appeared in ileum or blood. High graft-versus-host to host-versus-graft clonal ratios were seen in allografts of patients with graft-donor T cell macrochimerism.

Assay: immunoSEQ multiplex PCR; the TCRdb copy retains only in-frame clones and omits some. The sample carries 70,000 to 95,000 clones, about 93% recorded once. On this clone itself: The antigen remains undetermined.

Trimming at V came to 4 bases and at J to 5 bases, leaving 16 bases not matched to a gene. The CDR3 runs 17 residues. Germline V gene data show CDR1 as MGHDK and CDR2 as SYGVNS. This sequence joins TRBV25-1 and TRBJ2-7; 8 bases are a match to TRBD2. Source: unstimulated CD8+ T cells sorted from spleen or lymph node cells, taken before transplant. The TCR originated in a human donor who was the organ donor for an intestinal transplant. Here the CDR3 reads CASSASKGAGGVDEQYF. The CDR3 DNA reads TGTGCCAGCAGTGCCTCGAAAGGGGCGGGGGGAGTGGACGAGCAGTACTTC.